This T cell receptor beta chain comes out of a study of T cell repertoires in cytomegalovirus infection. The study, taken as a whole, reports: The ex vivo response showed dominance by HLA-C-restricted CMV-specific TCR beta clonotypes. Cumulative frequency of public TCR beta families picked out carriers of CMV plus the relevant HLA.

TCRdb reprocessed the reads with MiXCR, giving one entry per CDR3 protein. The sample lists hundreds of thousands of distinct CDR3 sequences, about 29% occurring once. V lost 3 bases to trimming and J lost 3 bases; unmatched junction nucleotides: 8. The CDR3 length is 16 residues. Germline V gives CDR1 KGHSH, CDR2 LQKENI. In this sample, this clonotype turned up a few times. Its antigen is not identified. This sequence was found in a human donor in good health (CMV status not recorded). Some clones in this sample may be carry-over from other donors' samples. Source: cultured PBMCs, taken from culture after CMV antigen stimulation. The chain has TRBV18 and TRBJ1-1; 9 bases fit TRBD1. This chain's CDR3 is CASSPNTGGIDTEAFF. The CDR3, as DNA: TGTGCCAGCTCACCTAATACAGGGGGCATCGACACTGAAGCTTTCTTT.